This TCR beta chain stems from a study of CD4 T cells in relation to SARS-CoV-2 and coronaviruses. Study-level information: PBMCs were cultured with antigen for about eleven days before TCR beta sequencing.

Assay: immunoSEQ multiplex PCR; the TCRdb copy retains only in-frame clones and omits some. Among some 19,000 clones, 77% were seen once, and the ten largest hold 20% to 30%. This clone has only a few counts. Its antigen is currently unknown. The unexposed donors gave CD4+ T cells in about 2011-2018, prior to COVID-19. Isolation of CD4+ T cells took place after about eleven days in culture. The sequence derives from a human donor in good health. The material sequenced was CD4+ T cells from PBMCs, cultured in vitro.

The CDR3 DNA sequence: TGTGCCAGCAGCCGGGGCGAGGTACAGGGTAATCAGCCCCAGCATTTT. The encoded protein is CASSRGEVQGNQPQHF. The chain combines TRBV3-1 (or the pseudogene TRBV3-2) with TRBJ1-5; weak D call: TRBD1 (6 bases). This CDR3 is 16 amino acids long. Germline CDR1 and CDR2: LGHDT and YNNKEL (reference sequence). Trimming pared 4 bases from V and 4 bases from J, leaving 17 bases between.